The 7 T cell receptor beta chains listed next were all sequenced from one sample in a study of identical twins. Via MiXCR, TCRdb re-called the 5' RACE reads, giving one row per CDR3 protein. This table holds about 890,000 distinct CDR3 sequences, around 12% found once. These data also formed part of another study, on yellow fever vaccine responses in identical twins.

The sequenced sample consisted of PBMCs. These receptors were taken from a young woman in good health.

V and J are TRBV7-9 and TRBJ1-2; 8 bases are shared with TRBD1. Germline-derived CDR1 and CDR2 are SEHNR and FQNEAQ (reference sequence). The CDR3 runs to 15 residues. V trimming: 5 bases; J trimming: 6 bases; junction bases outside the gene matches: 11. The CDR3 sequence: CASSPWTGNKDGYTF. In nucleotides, the CDR3 is TGTGCCAGCAGCCCGTGGACAGGGAACAAGGATGGCTACACCTTC.

This clonotype was found a few times. The chain uses TRBV10-3 and TRBJ2-2; D is perhaps TRBD2 (6 bases). V dropped 3 bases and J dropped 6 bases, with 14 bases sitting between them. This CDR3 has 15 residues. CDR1 is ENHRY and CDR2 is SYGVKD in the germline V gene. This CDR3 is CAISDSSAGPGELFF. CDR3 nucleotides: TGTGCCATCAGTGACTCCTCAGCGGGCCCCGGGGAGCTGTTTTTT.

The table lists this clonotype with many counts. The rearrangement links TRBV7-9 to TRBJ2-3; no definite D call. The CDR3 consists of 15 residues. V was pared by 6 bases and J by 0 bases, with 13 bases between. CDR1 SEHNR and CDR2 FQNEAQ come from the germline V gene (reference sequence). CDR3 sequence reads: CASSPSGDSTDTQYF. The CDR3 region has the DNA TGTGCCAGCAGTCCCTCCGGCGATAGCACAGATACGCAGTATTTT.

The V and J genes are TRBV5-1 and TRBJ2-7, with 10 bases lining up with TRBD1. Trimming at V came to 4 bases and at J to 3 bases, leaving 10 bases not matched to a gene. This CDR3 is built from 16 residues. Per the germline V gene, CDR1 is SGHRS and CDR2 is YFSETQ. CDR3 in DNA: TGCGCCAGCAGCCCGAGGACAGGGGGTACAGTCTACGAGCAGTACTTC. Protein: CASSPRTGGTVYEQYF.

This clonotype came up many times. V is TRBV12-3 or TRBV12-4 and J is TRBJ1-2; D call uncertain. CDR3 length: 13 amino acids. Trimming left V 5 bases short and J 4 bases short, with 11 bases between. The CDR3 here is CASSQQSGYGYTF. The CDR3 DNA is TGTGCCAGCAGTCAACAAAGTGGCTATGGCTACACCTTC.

The chain has TRBV29-1 and TRBJ2-3; 9 positions match TRBD2. The CDR3 consists of 15 residues. With V trimmed by 3 bases and J by 7 bases, 11 bases remained unmatched. Germline V gene sequence: CDR1 SQVTM, CDR2 ANQGSEA. The CDR3 loop reads CSVEQREDPRYTQYF. The CDR3 DNA follows: TGCAGCGTTGAGCAGCGGGAGGACCCCAGGTATACGCAGTATTTT.

This clonotype appeared a few times. The chain combines TRBV5-6 with TRBJ2-1; 10 nucleotides line up with TRBD1. The ends lost 0 bases at V and 2 bases at J; junction bases unmatched: 5. The V gene's germline CDR1 is SGHDT and CDR2 YYEEEE. This CDR3 has 17 amino acids. In DNA form, the CDR3 reads TGTGCCAGCAGCTTGGCCCTAGGGACAGGGGCCTACAATGAGCAGTTCTTC. It yields the protein CASSLALGTGAYNEQFF.